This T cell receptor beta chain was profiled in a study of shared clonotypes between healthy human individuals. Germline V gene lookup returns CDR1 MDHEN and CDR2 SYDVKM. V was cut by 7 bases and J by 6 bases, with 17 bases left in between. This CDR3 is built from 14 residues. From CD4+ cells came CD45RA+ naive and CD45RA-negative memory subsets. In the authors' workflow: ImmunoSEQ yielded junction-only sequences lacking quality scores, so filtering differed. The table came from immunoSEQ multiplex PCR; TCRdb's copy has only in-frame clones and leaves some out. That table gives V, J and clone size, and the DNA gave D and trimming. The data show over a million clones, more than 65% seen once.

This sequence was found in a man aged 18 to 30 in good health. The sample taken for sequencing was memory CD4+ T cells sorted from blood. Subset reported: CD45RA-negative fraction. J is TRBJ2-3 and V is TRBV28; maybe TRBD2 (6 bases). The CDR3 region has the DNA TGTGCCAGCAAACCCGGGACTTCGGGCGATACGCAGTATTTT. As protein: CASKPGTSGDTQYF.